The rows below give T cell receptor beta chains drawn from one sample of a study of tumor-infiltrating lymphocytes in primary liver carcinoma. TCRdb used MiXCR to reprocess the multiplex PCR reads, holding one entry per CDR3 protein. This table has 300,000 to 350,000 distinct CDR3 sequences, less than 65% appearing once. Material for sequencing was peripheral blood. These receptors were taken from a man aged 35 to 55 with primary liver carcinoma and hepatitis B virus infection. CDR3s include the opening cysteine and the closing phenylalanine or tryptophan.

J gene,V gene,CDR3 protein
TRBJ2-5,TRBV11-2,CVSRSRDSAHQETQYF
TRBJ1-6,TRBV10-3,CATSESDTNSPLHF
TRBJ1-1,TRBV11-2,CASSITVTEAFF
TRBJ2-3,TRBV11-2,CVSSLVGWGTDTQYF
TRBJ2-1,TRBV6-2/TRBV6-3,CASSYLAYNEQFF
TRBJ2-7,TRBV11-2,CASSLDESNEQYF
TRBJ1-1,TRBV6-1,CASSDGTEAFF
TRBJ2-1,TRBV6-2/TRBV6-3,CTSSYSSGSAGYNELFF
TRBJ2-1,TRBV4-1,CASSQDERRDNEQFF
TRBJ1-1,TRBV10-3,CAIRGQDEAFF
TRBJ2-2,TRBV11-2,CANSLVPYTGELFF
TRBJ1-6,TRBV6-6,CAISQSGDSPLHF
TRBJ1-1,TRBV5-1,CASSLSGRGNTEAFF
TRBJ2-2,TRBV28,CASSSEGTGGPSGRPTGELFF
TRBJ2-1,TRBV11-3,CASSLMGGPDNEQFF
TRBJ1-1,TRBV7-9,CASSPTQGLNTEAFF
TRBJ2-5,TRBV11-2,CAGSLDVQETQYF
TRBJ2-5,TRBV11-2,CASSFLGVQETQYF
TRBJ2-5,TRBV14,CASSQEQGWRETQYF
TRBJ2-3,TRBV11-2,CASSLDTTDAQYF
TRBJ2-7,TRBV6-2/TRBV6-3,CASSYRGTPWDEQYF
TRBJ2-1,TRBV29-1,CSVAPGLPSSEQFF
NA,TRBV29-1,CSVGLGQRETQFF
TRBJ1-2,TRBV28,CASSGPWTENYGYTF
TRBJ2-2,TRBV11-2,CVSSRDRGAGELSF
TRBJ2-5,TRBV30,CAWNSRAGQETQYF
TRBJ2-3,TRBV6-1,CASHPTSTGTDTQYF
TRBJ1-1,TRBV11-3,CASREGNTEVFF
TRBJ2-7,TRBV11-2,CASSLDSPWQAYEKYF
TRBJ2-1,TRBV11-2,CASSRGPGADQFF
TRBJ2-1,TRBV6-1,CASRGGLAGLYEQLF
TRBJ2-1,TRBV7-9,CASSLGSSGDNEQFF
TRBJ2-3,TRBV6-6,CASSYLGLDTDTQYF
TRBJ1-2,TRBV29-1,CKVGGFNYGYTF
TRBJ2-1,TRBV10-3,CAISDSGTSSYNEQFF
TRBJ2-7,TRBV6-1,CASSGAARGGNEQYF
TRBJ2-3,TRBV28,CASTPGGRGTDTQYF